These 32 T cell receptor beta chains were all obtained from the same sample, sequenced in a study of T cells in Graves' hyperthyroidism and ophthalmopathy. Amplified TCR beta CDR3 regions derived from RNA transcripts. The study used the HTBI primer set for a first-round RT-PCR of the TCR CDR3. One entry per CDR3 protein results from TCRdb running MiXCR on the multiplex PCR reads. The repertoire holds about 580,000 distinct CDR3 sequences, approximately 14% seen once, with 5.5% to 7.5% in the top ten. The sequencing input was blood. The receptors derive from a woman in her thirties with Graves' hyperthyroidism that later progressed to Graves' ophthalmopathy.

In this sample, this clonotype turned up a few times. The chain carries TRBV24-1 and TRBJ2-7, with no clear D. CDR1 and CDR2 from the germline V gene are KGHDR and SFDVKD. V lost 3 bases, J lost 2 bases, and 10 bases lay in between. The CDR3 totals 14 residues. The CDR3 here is CATSDTMDPYEQYF. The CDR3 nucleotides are TGTGCCACCAGTGATACCATGGACCCCTACGAGCAGTACTTC.

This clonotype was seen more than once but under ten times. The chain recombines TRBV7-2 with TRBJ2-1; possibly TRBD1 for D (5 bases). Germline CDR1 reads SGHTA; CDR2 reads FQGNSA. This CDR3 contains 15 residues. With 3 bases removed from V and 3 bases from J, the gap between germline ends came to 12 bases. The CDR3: CASSFTGTLYNEQFF. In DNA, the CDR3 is TGTGCCAGCAGCTTTACAGGCACCCTCTACAATGAGCAGTTCTTC.

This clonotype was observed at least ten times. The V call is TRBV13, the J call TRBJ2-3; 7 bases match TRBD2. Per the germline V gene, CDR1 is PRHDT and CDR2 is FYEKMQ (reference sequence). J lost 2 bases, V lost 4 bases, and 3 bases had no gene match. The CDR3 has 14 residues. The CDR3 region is CASSSGGDTDTQYF. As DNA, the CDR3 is TGTGCCAGCAGCTCGGGAGGCGACACAGATACGCAGTATTTT.

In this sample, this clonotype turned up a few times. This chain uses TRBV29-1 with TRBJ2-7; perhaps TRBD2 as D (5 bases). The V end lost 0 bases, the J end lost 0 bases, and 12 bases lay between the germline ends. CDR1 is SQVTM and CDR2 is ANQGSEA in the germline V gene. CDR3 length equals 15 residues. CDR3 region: CSVEESRVNSYEQYF. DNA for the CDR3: TGCAGCGTTGAAGAATCGCGGGTAAACTCCTACGAGCAGTACTTC.

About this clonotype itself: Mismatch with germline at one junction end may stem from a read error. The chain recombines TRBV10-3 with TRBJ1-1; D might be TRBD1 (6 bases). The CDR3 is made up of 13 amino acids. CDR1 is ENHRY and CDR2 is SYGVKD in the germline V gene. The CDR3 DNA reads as TGTGCCATCTCGCGTAGGGGGGACCCTGACGCTTTCTTT. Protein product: CAISRRGDPDAFF.

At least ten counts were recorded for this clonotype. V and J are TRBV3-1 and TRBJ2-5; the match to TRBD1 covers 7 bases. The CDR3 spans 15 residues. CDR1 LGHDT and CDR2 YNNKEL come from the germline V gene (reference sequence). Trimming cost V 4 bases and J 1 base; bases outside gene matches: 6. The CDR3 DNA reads TGTGCCAGCAGCCTTCGGGGACAGACCCAAGAGACCCAGTACTTC. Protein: CASSLRGQTQETQYF.

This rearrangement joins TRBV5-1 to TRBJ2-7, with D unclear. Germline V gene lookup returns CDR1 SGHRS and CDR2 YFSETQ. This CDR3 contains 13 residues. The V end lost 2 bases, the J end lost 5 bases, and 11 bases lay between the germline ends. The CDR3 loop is CASSLAPSDEQYF. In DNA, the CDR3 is TGCGCCAGCAGCTTAGCACCCTCGGACGAGCAGTACTTC.

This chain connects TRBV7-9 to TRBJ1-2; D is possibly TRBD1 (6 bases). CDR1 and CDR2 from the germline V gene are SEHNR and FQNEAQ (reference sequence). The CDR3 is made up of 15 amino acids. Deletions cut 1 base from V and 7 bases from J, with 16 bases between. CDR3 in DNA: TGTGCCAGCAGCTTAGTTAACAGGGAGAAGGGTGGCTACACCTTC. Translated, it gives CASSLVNREKGGYTF.

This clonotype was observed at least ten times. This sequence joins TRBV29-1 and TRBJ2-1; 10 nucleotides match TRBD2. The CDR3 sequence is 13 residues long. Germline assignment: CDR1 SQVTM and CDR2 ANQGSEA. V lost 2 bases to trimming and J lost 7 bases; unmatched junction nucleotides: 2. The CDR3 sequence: CSVETTSGNEQFF. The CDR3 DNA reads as TGCAGCGTTGAAACGACTAGCGGGAATGAGCAGTTCTTC.

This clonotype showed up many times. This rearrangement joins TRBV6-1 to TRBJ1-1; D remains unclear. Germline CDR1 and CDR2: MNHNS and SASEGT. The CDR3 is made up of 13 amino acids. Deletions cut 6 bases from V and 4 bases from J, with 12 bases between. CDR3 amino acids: CASREQSSTEAFF. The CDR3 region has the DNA TGTGCCAGCAGGGAACAGAGCAGCACTGAAGCTTTCTTT.

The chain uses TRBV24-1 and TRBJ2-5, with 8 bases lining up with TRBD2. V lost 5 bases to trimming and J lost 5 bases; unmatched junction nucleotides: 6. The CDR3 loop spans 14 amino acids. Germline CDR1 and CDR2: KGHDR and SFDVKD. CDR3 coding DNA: TGTGCCACCAGTGGTATAGCGGGAACGGAGACCCAGTACTTC. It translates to CATSGIAGTETQYF.

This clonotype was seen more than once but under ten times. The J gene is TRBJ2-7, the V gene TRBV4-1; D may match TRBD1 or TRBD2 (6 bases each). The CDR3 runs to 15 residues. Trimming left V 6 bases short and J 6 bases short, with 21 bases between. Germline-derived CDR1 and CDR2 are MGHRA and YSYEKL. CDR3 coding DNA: TGCGCCAGCAGTCCCGGGGGCATCGGGACTGGCGAGCAGTACTTC. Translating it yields CASSPGGIGTGEQYF.

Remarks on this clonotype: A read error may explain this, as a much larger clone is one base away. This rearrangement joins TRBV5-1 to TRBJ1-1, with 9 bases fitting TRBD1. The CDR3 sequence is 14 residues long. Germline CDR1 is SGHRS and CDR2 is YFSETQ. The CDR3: CASTRTGEDTQAFF. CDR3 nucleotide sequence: TGCGCCAGCACCCGGACAGGGGAGGACACTCAAGCTTTCTTT.

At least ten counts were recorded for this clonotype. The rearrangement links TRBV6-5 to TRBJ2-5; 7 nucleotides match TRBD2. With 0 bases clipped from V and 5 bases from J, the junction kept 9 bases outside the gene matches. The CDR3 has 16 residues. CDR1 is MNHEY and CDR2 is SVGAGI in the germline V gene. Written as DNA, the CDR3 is TGTGCCAGCAGTTACTCATATACTAGCGCCCGGGAGACCCAGTACTTC. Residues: CASSYSYTSARETQYF.

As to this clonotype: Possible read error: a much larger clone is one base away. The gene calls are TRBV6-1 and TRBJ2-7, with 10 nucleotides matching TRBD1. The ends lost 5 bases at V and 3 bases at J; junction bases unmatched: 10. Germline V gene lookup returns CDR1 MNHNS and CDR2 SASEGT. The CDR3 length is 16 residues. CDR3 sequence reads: CASSTSRDRGVYEQYF. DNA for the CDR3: TGTGCCAGCAGTACCTCCCGGGACAGGGGAGTCTACGAGCAGTACTTC.

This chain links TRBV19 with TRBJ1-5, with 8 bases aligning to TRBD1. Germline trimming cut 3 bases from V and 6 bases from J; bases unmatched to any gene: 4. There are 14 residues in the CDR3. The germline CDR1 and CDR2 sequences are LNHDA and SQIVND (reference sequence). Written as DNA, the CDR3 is TGTGCCAGTAGTATTGACAGGGGCGGTCAGCCCCAGCATTTT. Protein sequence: CASSIDRGGQPQHF. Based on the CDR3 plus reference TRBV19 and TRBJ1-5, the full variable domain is DGGITQSPKYLFRKEGQNVTLSCEQNLNHDAMYWYRQDPGQGLRLIYYSQIVNDFQKGDIAEGYSVSREKKESFPLTVTSAQKNPTAFYLCASSIDRGGQPQHFGDGTRLSIL.

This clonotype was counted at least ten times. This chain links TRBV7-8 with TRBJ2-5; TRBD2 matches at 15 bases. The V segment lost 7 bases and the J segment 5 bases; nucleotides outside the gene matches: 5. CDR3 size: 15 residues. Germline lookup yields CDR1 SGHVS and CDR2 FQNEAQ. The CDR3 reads CASTGTSGRRETQYF. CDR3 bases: TGTGCCAGCACCGGGACTAGCGGGAGGAGGGAGACCCAGTACTTC. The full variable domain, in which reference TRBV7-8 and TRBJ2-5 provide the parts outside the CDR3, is GAGVSQSPRYKVAKRGQDVALRCDPISGHVSLFWYQQALGQGPEFLTYFQNEAQLDKSGLPSDRFFAERPEGSVSTLKIQRTQQEDSAVYLCASTGTSGRRETQYFGPGTRLLVL.

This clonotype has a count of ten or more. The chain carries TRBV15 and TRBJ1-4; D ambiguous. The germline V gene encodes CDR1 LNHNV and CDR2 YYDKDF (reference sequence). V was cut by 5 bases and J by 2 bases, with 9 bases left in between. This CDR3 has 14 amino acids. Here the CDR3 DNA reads TGTGCCACCAGCTGGATGTATACTAATGAAAAACTGTTTTTT. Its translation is CATSWMYTNEKLFF.

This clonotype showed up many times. This CDR3 is CASRKDREPSTDTQYF. CDR3 nucleotide sequence: TGTGCCAGCAGAAAAGACAGGGAACCTAGCACAGATACGCAGTATTTT. The chain links TRBV6-1 to TRBJ2-3; 7 bases line up with TRBD1. Germline values: CDR1 MNHNS, CDR2 SASEGT. The V segment lost 6 bases and the J segment 0 bases; nucleotides outside the gene matches: 9. The CDR3 contains 16 residues.

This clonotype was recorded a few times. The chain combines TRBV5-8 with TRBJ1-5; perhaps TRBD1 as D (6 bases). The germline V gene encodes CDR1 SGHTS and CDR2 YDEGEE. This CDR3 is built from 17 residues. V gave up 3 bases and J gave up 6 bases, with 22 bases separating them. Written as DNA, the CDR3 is TGTGCCAGCAGCTCCAACCCTGGGCAGGGGTTTATTCAGCCCCAGCATTTT. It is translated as CASSSNPGQGFIQPQHF.

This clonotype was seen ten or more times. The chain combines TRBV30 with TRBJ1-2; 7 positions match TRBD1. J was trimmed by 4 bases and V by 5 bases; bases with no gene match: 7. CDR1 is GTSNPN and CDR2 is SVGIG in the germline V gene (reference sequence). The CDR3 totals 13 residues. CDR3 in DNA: TGTGCCTGGCAGACAGGGAGGAGCTATGGCTACACCTTC. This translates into CAWQTGRSYGYTF.

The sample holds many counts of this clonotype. The CDR3 reads CAISPYTGSQPQHF. Here the CDR3 DNA reads TGTGCCATCAGCCCCTACACAGGGAGTCAGCCCCAGCATTTT. The J gene is TRBJ1-5, the V gene TRBV10-3; D possibly corresponds to TRBD1 (6 bases). The germline gives CDR1 ENHRY, CDR2 SYGVKD. Trimming removed 6 bases at V and 6 bases at J, with 15 bases between. The CDR3 has 14 residues.

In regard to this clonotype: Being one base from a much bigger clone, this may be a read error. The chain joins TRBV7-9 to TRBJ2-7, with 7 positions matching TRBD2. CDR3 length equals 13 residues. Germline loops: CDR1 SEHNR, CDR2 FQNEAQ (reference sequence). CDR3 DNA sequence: TGTGCCAGCAGCTTAGGGGAGGGCTACGAGCGGTACTTC. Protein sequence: CASSLGEGYERYF.

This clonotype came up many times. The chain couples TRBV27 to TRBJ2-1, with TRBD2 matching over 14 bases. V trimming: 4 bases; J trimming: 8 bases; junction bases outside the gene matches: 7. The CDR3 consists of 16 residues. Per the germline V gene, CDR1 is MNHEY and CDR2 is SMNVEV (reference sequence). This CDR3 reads CASSSGLAGAIYEQFF. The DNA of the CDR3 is TGTGCCAGCAGTTCGGGACTAGCGGGAGCGATCTATGAGCAGTTCTTC.

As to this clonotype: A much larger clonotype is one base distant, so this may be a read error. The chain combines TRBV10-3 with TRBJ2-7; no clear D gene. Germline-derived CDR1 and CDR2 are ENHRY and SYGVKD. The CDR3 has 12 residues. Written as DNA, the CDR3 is TGTGCCATCAGTGAAAATTACTACGGGCAGTACTTC. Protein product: CAISENYYGQYF.

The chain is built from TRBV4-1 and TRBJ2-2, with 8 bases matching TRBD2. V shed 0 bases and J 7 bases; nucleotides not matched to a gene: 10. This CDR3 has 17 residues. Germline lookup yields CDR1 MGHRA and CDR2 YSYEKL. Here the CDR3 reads CASSQDRREGLHGELFF. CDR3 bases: TGCGCCAGCAGCCAAGATCGACGGGAGGGCCTGCACGGGGAGCTGTTTTTT.

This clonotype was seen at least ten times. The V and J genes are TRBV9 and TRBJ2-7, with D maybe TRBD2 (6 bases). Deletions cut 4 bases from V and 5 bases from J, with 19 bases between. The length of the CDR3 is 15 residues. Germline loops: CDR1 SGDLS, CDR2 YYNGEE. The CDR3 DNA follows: TGTGCCAGCAGCCCCCACCGGGAGTCGGTCCACGAGCAGTACTTC. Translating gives CASSPHRESVHEQYF.

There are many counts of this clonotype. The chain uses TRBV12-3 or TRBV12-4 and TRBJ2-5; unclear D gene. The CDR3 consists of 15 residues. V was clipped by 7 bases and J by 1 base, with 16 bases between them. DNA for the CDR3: TGTGCCAGCACAGAAGGGTGGCCGATCCAAGAGACCCAGTACTTC. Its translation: CASTEGWPIQETQYF.

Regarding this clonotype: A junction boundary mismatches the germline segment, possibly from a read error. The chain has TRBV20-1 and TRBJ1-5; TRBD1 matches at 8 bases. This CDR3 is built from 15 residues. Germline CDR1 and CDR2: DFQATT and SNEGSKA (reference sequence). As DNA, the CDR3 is TGCAGTGCTTCCAGGGCAGGGGGCGCGAGGCAGCCCCAGCACTTT. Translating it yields CSASRAGGARQPQHF.

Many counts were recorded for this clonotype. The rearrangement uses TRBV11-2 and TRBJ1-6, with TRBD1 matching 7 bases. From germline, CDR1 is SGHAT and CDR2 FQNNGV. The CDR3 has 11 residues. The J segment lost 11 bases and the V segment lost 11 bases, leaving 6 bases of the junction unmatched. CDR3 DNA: TGTGCCTCCAGGGGGGATGCACCCCTCCACTTT. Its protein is CASRGDAPLHF.

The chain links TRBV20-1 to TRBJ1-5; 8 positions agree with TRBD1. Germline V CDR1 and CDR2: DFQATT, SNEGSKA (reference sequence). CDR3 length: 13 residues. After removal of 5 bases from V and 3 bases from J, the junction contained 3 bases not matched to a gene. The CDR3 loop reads CSAWGQVNQPQHF. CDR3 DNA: TGCAGTGCTTGGGGACAGGTCAATCAGCCCCAGCATTTT.

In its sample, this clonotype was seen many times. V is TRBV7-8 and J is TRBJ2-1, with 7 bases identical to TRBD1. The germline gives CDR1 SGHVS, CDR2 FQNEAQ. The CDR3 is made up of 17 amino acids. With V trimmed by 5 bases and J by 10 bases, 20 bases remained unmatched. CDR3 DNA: TGTGCCAGCAGCGAAGGACAGGCCGGTCGATTGAGGAGGGAGCAGTTCTTC. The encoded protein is CASSEGQAGRLRREQFF.